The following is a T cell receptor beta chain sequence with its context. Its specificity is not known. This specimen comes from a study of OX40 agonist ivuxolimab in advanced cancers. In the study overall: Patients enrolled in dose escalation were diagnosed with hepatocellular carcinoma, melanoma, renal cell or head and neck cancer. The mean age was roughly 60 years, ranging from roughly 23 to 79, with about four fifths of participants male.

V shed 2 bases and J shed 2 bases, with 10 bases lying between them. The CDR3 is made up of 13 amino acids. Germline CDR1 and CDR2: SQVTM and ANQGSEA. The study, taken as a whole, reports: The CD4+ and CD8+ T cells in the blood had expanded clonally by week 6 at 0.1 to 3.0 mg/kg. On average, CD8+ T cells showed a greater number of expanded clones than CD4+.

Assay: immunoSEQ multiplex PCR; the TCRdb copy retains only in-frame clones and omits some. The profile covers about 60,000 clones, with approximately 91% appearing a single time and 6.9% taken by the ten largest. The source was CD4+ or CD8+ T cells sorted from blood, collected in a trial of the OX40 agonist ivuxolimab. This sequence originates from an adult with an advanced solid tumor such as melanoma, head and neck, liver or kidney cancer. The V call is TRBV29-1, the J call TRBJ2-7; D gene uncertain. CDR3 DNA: TGCAGCGTTGAACACCCCTTAACCTACGAGCAGTACTTC. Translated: CSVEHPLTYEQYF.